Detailed here is one T cell receptor beta chain. Its antigen is undetermined. This sample is drawn from a study of shared clonotypes between healthy human individuals. Only CD45RO-negative cells positively selected for CCR7 counted as naive CD8 cells, so terminally differentiated effector memory CD45RA+ cells were excluded. Study results and limitations: The small donor group covered limited genetic and exposure diversity.

Profiling relied on immunoSEQ multiplex PCR, and the TCRdb table lists in-frame clones only, not all of them. This sample carries about 800,000 clones, 96% of them seen once, and the ten largest clones take over 0.2%. Specimen: naive CD8+ T cells sorted from blood. The receptor was isolated from a man younger than 45 in good health.

DNA of the CDR3: TGTGCCAGCAGCGTAGGGTCTAGCGGGAGGAAATCCTACGAGCAGTACTTC. Translation: CASSVGSSGRKSYEQYF. V gene TRBV9 combines with J gene TRBJ2-7, with 11 bases matching TRBD2. Per germline, CDR1 SGDLS and CDR2 YYNGEE. V gave up 0 bases and J gave up 1 base; unmatched junction bases: 6. The length of the CDR3 is 17 residues.